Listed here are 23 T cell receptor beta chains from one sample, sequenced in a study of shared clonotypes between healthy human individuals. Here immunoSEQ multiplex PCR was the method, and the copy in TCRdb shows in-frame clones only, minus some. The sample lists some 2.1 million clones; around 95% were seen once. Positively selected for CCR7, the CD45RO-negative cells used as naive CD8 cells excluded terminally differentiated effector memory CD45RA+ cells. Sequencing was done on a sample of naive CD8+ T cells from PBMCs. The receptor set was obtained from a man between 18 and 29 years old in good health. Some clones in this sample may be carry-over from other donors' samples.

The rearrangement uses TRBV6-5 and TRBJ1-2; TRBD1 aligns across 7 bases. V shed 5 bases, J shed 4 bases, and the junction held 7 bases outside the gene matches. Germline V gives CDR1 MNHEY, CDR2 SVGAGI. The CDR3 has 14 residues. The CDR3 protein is CASSTGQQFYGYTF. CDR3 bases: TGTGCCAGCAGTACGGGACAGCAGTTCTATGGCTACACCTTC.

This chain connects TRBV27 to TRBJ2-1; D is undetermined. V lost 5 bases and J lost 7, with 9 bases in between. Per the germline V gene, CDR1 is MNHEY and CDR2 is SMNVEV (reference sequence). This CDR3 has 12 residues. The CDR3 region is CASSPMWNEQFF. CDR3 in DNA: TGTGCCAGCAGTCCGATGTGGAATGAGCAGTTCTTC.

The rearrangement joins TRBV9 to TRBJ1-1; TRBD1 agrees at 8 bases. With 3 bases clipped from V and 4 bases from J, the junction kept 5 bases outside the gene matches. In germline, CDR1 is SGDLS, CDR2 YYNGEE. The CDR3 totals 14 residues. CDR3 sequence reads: CASSARQGSTEAFF. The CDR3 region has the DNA TGTGCCAGCAGCGCCCGACAGGGGAGCACTGAAGCTTTCTTT.

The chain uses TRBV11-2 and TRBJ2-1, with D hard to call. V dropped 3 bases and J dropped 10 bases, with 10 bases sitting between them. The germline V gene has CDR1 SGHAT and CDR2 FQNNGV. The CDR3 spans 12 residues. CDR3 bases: TGTGCCAGCAGCTTGTTTGCGAACGAGCAGTTCTTC. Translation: CASSLFANEQFF.

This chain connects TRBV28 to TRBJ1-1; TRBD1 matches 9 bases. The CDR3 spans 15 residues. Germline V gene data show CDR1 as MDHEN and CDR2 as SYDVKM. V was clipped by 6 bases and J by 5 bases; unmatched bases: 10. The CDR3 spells CASSLRDRVHTEAFF. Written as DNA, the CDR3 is TGTGCCAGCAGCTTAAGGGACAGGGTTCATACTGAAGCTTTCTTT.

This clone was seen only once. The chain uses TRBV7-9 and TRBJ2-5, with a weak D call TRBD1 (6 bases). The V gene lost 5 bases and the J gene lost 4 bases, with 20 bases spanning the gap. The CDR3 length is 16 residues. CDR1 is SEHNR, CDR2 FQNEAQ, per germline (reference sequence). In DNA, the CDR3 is TGTGCCAGCAGCCCAGGGGAGATTGTCCTAGGAGAGACCCAGTACTTC. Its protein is CASSPGEIVLGETQYF.

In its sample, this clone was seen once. Here the CDR3 reads CASSSPPWREAEQYF. As DNA, the CDR3 is TGTGCCAGCAGCTCCCCCCCCTGGCGGGAGGCCGAGCAGTACTTC. This chain connects TRBV7-2 to TRBJ2-7, with 8 nucleotides matching TRBD2. The CDR3 length is 15 residues. With 4 bases clipped from V and 6 bases from J, the junction kept 11 bases outside the gene matches. Germline values: CDR1 SGHTA, CDR2 FQGNSA.

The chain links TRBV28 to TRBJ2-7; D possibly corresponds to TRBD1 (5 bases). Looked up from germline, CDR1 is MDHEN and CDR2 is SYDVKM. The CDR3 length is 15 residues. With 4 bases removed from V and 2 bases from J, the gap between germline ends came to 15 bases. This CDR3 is CASSSRLRGTYEQYF. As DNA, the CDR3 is TGTGCCAGCAGTTCCCGCCTTAGGGGAACCTACGAGCAGTACTTC.

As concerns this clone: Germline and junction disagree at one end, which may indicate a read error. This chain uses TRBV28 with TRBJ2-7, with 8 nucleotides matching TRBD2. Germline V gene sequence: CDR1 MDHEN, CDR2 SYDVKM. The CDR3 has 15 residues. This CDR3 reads CANSFVAGRAYEQYF. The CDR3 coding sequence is TGTGCCAACAGTTTCGTCGCCGGGAGGGCTTACGAGCAGTACTTC.

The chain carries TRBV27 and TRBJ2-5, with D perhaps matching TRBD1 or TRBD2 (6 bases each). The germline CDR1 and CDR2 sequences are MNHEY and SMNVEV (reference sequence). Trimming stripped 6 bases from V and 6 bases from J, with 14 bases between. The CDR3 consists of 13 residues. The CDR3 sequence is CASRTGGGQTQYF. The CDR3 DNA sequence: TGTGCCAGCAGGACAGGAGGGGGACAGACCCAGTACTTC.

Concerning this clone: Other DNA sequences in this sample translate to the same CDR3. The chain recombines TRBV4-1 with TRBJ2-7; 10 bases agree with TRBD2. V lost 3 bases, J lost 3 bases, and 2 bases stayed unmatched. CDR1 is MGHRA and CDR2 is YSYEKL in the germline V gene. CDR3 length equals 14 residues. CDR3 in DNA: TGCGCCAGCAGCCAGTTAGCGGGAGGCTACGAGCAGTACTTC. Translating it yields CASSQLAGGYEQYF.

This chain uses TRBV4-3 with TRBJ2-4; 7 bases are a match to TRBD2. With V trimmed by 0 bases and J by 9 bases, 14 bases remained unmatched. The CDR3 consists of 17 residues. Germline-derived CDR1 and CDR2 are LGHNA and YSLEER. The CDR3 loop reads CASSQDRAAGPFGIQYF. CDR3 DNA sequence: TGCGCCAGCAGCCAAGATCGTGCAGCGGGGCCGTTCGGCATTCAGTACTTC.

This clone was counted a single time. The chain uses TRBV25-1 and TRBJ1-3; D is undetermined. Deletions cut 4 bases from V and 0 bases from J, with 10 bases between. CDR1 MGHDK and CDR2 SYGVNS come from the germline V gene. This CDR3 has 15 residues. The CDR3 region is CASSGLKSSGNTIYF. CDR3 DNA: TGTGCCAGCAGTGGACTCAAGAGCTCTGGAAACACCATATATTTT. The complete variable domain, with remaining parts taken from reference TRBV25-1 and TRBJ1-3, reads EADIYQTPRYLVIGTGKKITLECSQTMGHDKMYWYQQDPGMELHLIHYSYGVNSTEKGDLSSESTVSRIRTEHFPLTLESARPSHTSQYLCASSGLKSSGNTIYFGEGSWLTVV.

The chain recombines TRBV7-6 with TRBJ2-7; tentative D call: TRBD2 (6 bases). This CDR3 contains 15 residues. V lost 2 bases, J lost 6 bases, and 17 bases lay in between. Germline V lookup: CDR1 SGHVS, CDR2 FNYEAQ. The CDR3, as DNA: TGTGCCAGCAGCTTATTCGTTCGGGAGAGCGGCGAGCAGTACTTC. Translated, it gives CASSLFVRESGEQYF.

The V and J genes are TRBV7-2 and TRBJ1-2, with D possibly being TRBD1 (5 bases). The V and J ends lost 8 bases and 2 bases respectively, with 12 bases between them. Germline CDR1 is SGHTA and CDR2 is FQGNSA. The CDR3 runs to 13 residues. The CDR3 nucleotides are TGTGCCAGCGGTCACAGGATGAACTATGGCTACACCTTC. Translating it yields CASGHRMNYGYTF.

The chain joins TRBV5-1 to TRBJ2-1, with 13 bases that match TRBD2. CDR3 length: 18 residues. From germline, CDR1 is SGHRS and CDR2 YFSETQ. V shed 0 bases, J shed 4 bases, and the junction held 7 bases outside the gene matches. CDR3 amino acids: CASSLALAGGPGYNEQFF. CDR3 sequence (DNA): TGCGCCAGCAGCTTGGCACTAGCGGGAGGGCCTGGATACAATGAGCAGTTCTTC. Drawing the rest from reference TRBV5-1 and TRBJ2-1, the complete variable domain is KAGVTQTPRYLIKTRGQQVTLSCSPISGHRSVSWYQQTPGQGLQFLFEYFSETQRNKGNFPGRFSGRQFSNSRSEMNVSTLELGDSALYLCASSLALAGGPGYNEQFFGPGTRLTVL.

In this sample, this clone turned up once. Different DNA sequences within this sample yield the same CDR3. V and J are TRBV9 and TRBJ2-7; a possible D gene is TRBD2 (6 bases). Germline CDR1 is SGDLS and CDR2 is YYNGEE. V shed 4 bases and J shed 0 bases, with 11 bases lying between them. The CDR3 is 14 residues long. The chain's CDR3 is CASSPGGSSYEQYF. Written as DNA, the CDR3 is TGTGCCAGCAGCCCCGGGGGTAGCTCCTACGAGCAGTACTTC.

The CDR3 coding sequence is TGTGCCAGCAGTTTCGGGGGGCGTGCGGAGCAGTACTTC. It yields the protein CASSFGGRAEQYF. The chain recombines TRBV27 with TRBJ2-7; possible D gene TRBD2, 7 bases. The ends were cut back, 3 bases at V and 7 bases at J, with 13 bases in the middle. Germline V gives CDR1 MNHEY, CDR2 SMNVEV (reference sequence). The CDR3 runs 13 residues.

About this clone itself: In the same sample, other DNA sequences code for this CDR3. The CDR3 bases are TGTGCCAGCAGTCCCGGGACAGGGGTATACGAGCAGTACTTC. This codes for CASSPGTGVYEQYF. The V and J genes are TRBV27 and TRBJ2-7, with 10 bases fitting TRBD1. The CDR3 is 14 amino acids. Per germline, CDR1 MNHEY and CDR2 SMNVEV (reference sequence). Losses at the gene ends were 5 bases for V and 4 bases for J; bases not matched to a gene: 5.

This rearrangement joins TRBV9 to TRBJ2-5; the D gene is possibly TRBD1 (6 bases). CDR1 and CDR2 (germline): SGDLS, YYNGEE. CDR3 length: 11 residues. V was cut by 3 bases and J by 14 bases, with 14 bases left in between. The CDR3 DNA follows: TGTGCCAGCAGCGCCGGCAGGGGCCTCTACTTC. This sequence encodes CASSAGRGLYF.

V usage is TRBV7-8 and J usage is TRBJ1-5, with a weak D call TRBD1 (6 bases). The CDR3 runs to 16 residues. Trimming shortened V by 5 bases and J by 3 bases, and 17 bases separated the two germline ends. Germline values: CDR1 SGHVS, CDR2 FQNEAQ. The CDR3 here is CASSQGTSGLNQPQHF. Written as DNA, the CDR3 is TGTGCCAGCAGCCAGGGGACGTCCGGTCTCAATCAGCCCCAGCATTTT. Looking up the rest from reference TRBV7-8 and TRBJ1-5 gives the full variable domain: GAGVSQSPRYKVAKRGQDVALRCDPISGHVSLFWYQQALGQGPEFLTYFQNEAQLDKSGLPSDRFFAERPEGSVSTLKIQRTQQEDSAVYLCASSQGTSGLNQPQHFGDGTRLSIL.

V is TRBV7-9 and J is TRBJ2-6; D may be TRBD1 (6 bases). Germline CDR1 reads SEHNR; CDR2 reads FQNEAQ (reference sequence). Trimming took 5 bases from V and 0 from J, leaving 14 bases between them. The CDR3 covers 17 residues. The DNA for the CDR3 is TGTGCCAGCAGCCCTCAAGGGGGTTTCTCTGGGGCCAACGTCCTGACTTTC. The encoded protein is CASSPQGGFSGANVLTF.

The chain's CDR3 is CASREQGVNQPQHF. The CDR3 DNA is TGTGCCAGCAGAGAACAGGGGGTTAATCAGCCCCAGCATTTT. The chain has TRBV2 and TRBJ1-5, with 8 nucleotides matching TRBD1. This CDR3 has 14 amino acids. With V trimmed by 6 bases and J by 4 bases, 5 bases remained unmatched. CDR1 SNHLY and CDR2 FYNNEI come from the germline V gene.